The present T cell receptor beta chain was sequenced within a study of T cells in Graves' hyperthyroidism and ophthalmopathy. Together with thyroid ultrasound, orbital computed tomography, serum thyroxine and TRAb, clinical symptoms were used for diagnoses. Between the trimmed V and J ends, which lost 3 bases and 2 bases, there was a span of 10 bases. The CDR3 runs to 14 residues. RNA transcripts served as the template for amplifying TCR beta CDR3 regions. The HTBI primer set served for first-round RT-PCR of the TCR CDR3. In TCRdb, the multiplex PCR reads were re-called with MiXCR into one record per CDR3 protein. The data hold about 260,000 distinct CDR3 sequences, with around 17% observed a single time. This clonotype came up many times.

The J gene is TRBJ1-1, the V gene TRBV12-3 or TRBV12-4, with a possible D match to TRBD1 (5 bases). The sequencing sample was made of blood. This clonotype was sampled from a young woman with Graves' ophthalmopathy. The CDR3 DNA is TGTGCCAGCAGTTTCGCAGGGAGAAACACTGAAGCTTTCTTT. Protein product: CASSFAGRNTEAFF.